This T cell receptor (beta chain) was observed in a study of human T cells and chemical hapten exposure. Study-wide background: Upper inner arm skin measuring approximately 2 cm by approximately 2 cm received 2% DPC for sensitization. All patients underwent weekly scalp dosing with diphenylcyclopropenone for the full approximately 25-week study.

Time point noted: pre-sensitization, week 0. Treatment specified: therapeutic diphenylcyclopropenone sensitization with weekly scalp DPC. Extraction of total RNA was performed on unfractionated whole blood. Per germline, CDR1 SEHNR and CDR2 FQNEAQ (reference sequence). The germline V and J ends were trimmed by 5 bases and 5 bases, with 12 bases remaining between them. The CDR3 consists of 13 residues. Library construction involved attaching unique molecular identifiers to individual cDNA molecules, which allowed quantitative, reproducible TCR counting. A single record per CDR3 protein comes from TCRdb applying MiXCR to the RACE reads. The sample contains about 51,000 distinct CDR3 sequences, 9.4% of which appear only once.

This sequence joins TRBV7-9 and TRBJ2-5; D is ambiguous. The specimen comprised whole blood, sampled in connection with sensitization to the hapten diphenylcyclopropenone (DPC). The clonotype was recovered from a woman between 35 and 50 years old with alopecia areata. Some clones in this sample may be carry-over from other donors' samples. The CDR3 loop reads CASSATSPETQYF. The CDR3 bases are TGTGCCAGCAGCGCGACATCACCGGAGACCCAGTACTTC. Full variable domain (rest looked up from reference TRBV7-9 and TRBJ2-5): DTGVSQNPRHKITKRGQNVTFRCDPISEHNRLYWYRQTLGQGPEFLTYFQNEAQLEKSRLLSDRFSAERPKGSFSTLEIQRTEQGDSAMYLCASSATSPETQYFGPGTRLLVL.